This T cell receptor beta chain was identified during a study of CD8 T cells in ankylosing spondylitis (dated by TCRdb to between 2016 and 2019). Context from the whole study: The study profiled T cell receptor beta repertoires in healthy donors and ankylosing spondylitis patients to find disease-linked TCR variants. Peripheral blood was sampled, and synovial fluid was also collected from ankylosing spondylitis patients. The whole study cohort included 108 healthy donors and about two dozen ankylosing spondylitis patients. The study at large found these results: In peripheral blood, the disease-linked clones were found at relatively low frequencies and had a CD8+ phenotype. A TCR beta motif made up of seven or eight highly homologous amino acid variants appeared to be characteristic of blood from ankylosing spondylitis patients. Some TCR beta motif variants had previously been reported in synovial fluid and blood of reactive arthritis patients, which suggested common disease-initiation mechanisms. The disease-linked clones were reported as significantly enriched in matched synovial fluid samples from ankylosing spondylitis patients.

V is cut back by 6 bases and J by 6 bases, with 7 bases in the junction unmatched. CDR1 and CDR2 were assigned from the germline V gene (reference sequence) as DFQATT and SNEGSKA. The CDR3, cysteine through phenylalanine, is 13 amino acids long. Of the read, only the CDR3 DNA is kept; its 39 bases are in frame from base 1. This clonotype was seen only a few times. No cognate antigen has been identified for it. No base quality values were provided; no much bigger clone lies one nucleotide off. The data were produced on an Illumina HiSeq 2500. TCR beta libraries were prepared by quantitative 5'-RACE with molecular barcodes. In the paper's pipeline: A new computational method, built on a probabilistic model of VDJ rearrangement, was used to identify disease-linked TCR variants. TCRdb cleaned the public reads at Q25 with fastp, built clones with MiXCR and kept in-frame beta chains. Under each unique CDR3 protein, matching rows form one entry showing the most common genes and DNA. It is TCRdb's table, rather than the study itself, that gives the V and J calls and clone size. In all, the sample holds 750,000 to 850,000 distinct CDR3 sequences, and around 11% of those were seen once. Approximately 0.51% of the sample lies in the top ten.

The clonotype comes from a male donor with ankylosing spondylitis. Sequencing used blood, either unsorted or a sorted T cell fraction (not recorded which). The rearrangement combines TRBV20-1 with TRBJ2-2; 7 central nucleotides agree with TRBD1. This receptor has the CDR3 CSAWDSSSGELFF. Read as DNA, the sequence is TGCAGTGCATGGGACAGTTCTTCCGGGGAGCTGTTTTTT.